The subject of this entry is one T cell receptor beta chain. Its antigen is currently unknown. A second about 7 to 12 cycle PCR used barcoded and J-beta primers. TCRdb itself ran the 5' RACE reads through MiXCR, one entry per CDR3 protein. Counted here are approximately 800,000 distinct CDR3 sequences, about 25% occurring once; the ten biggest clones make up under 4.5%. The data derive from a study of blood T cells in healthy people across ages. The study's findings and limits: Investigators viewed diversity estimates from one million T cells as underestimates, the study reported. Compared with aged donors, long-lived donors showed fewer expanded clones, suggesting selection.

Each sample yielded at least 6 million isolated PBMCs. This sample was shared with a second study, whose subject was T cells of mothers and their children. That source adds: Samples were provided by three healthy Caucasian mothers and their six children.

The material sequenced was blood. The TCR was taken from a boy younger than 18 in good health.

The CDR3 region is CASSYQLQRAYEQYF. In DNA, the CDR3 is TGTGCCAGCAGTTACCAGCTACAGAGAGCCTACGAGCAGTACTTC. The V call is TRBV6-6, the J call TRBJ2-5; no clear D. The J call could be wrong; TRBJ2-7 is a better fit for the DNA end. The CDR3 has 15 amino acids. CDR1 and CDR2 from the germline V gene are MNHNY and SVGAGI (reference sequence).